This is a list of T cell receptor beta chains from one sample in a study of cytomegalovirus exposure and HLA in healthy donors. Libraries were prepared by immunoSEQ multiplex PCR; TCRdb keeps only in-frame clonotypes and omits some of them. The table records under 200,000 clones, approximately 79% of them present only once. Sample: PBMCs. All receptors come from a man between 50 and 59 years old in good health and CMV-seropositive. The CDR3 runs from the conserved cysteine through the conserved F or W. A D gene is named only where the DNA matches it firmly. Some rows have no size entry. The others give once, few or many, or a class for an expanded clone.

J gene | clone size | D gene | V gene | CDR3 protein | CDR3 DNA
TRBJ2-2 | . | . | TRBV19 | CASSAGELFF | TGTGCCAGTAGCGCCGGGGAGCTGTTTTTT
TRBJ1-4 | . | . | TRBV4-1 | CASSQGPITTGITNEKLFF | TGCGCCAGCAGCCAAGGTCCTATAACTACAGGGATAACTAATGAAAAACTGTTTTTT
TRBJ2-2 | . | TRBD2 | TRBV4-2 | CASSQDRVGREYTGELFF | TGTGCCAGCAGCCAAGACAGGGTAGGGAGGGAGTACACCGGGGAGCTGTTTTTT
TRBJ2-5 | . | . | TRBV5-1 | CASSLRGRETQYF | TGCGCCAGCAGCTTGAGGGGAAGAGAGACCCAGTACTTC
TRBJ1-2 | . | . | TRBV7-3 | CASSLWGEGPANYGYTF | TGTGCCAGCAGCCTATGGGGTGAGGGCCCAGCTAACTATGGCTACACCTTC
TRBJ1-1 | . | TRBD1 | TRBV29-1 | CSVHRGTEAFF | TGCAGCGTTCACAGGGGGACTGAAGCTTTCTTT
TRBJ2-1 | . | . | TRBV2 | CASSGTTGIPKSSYNEQFF | TGTGCCAGCAGCGGAACGACAGGAATTCCTAAAAGCTCCTACAATGAGCAGTTCTTC
TRBJ1-2 | . | . | TRBV5-1 | CASSGAIDYGYTF | TGCGCCAGCAGTGGGGCGATCGACTATGGCTACACCTTC
TRBJ1-2 | . | TRBD1 | TRBV19 | CATMRGQGFTHYGYTF | TGTGCCACCATGCGGGGACAGGGCTTTACCCACTATGGCTACACCTTC
TRBJ1-4 | once | TRBD1 | TRBV2 | CASKLQGANEKLFF | TGTGCCAGCAAACTACAGGGGGCTAATGAAAAACTGTTTTTT
TRBJ1-5 | . | . | TRBV27 | CASSPLDRSNLNQPQHF | TGTGCCAGCAGTCCACTTGACAGGTCGAATTTAAATCAGCCCCAGCATTTT
TRBJ1-4 | . | TRBD1 | TRBV6-5 | CASSPDRGTNEKLFF | TGTGCCAGCAGTCCCGACAGGGGAACTAATGAAAAACTGTTTTTT
TRBJ1-2 | . | . | TRBV15 | CATSRDSGELGYGYTF | TGTGCCACCAGCAGAGATAGCGGTGAGCTCGGCTATGGCTACACCTTC
TRBJ2-5 | . | TRBD2 | TRBV12-5 | CASGFGGARETQYF | TGTGCTAGTGGTTTCGGGGGGGCCAGAGAGACCCAGTACTTC
TRBJ1-2 | . | TRBD1 | TRBV5-1 | CASSTGQLQSGYTF | TGCGCCAGCAGCACGGGACAGCTTCAGAGCGGCTACACCTTC
TRBJ2-5 | . | TRBD2 | TRBV5-1 | CASSLGGGGDQETQYF | TGCGCCAGCAGCTTGGGGGGCGGGGGGGATCAAGAGACCCAGTACTTC
TRBJ1-1 | once | TRBD1 | TRBV5-1 | CASSPPWQGAVTEAFF | TGCGCCAGCAGCCCCCCGTGGCAGGGGGCTGTGACTGAAGCTTTCTTT
TRBJ2-3 | . | . | TRBV5-1 | CASSLGTDLHITSTDTQYF | TGCGCCAGCAGCTTGGGGACAGATTTACATATTACTAGCACAGATACGCAGTATTTT
TRBJ1-2 | . | TRBD1 | TRBV7-9 | CASSPRTGWLGYTF | TGTGCCAGCAGCCCCCGGACAGGTTGGCTTGGCTACACCTTC
TRBJ2-3 | . | TRBD2 | TRBV7-2 | CASSLASGGETDTQYF | TGTGCCAGCAGCTTGGCTAGCGGGGGGGAAACAGATACGCAGTATTTT
TRBJ1-5 | . | TRBD1 | TRBV6-6 | CASSYRPGQGQHF | TGTGCCAGCAGTTACCGCCCGGGACAGGGACAGCATTTT
TRBJ1-4 | . | TRBD1 | TRBV7-2 | CASSPGQGAGKLFF | TGTGCCAGCAGCCCGGGACAGGGGGCAGGAAAACTGTTTTTT
TRBJ1-1 | . | . | TRBV28 | CAIWGGMNTEAFF | TGTGCCATCTGGGGGGGAATGAACACTGAAGCTTTCTTT
TRBJ1-5 | . | . | TRBV19 | CASSMRTLQPQHF | TGTGCCAGTAGTATGAGGACTCTCCAGCCCCAGCATTTT
TRBJ1-2 | . | . | TRBV30 | CAWSSGGNYGYTF | TGTGCCTGGAGTTCGGGGGGAAACTATGGCTACACCTTC
TRBJ2-3 | . | . | TRBV10-3 | CAIGGTATSTDTQYF | TGTGCCATCGGGGGGACAGCCACTAGCACAGATACGCAGTATTTT
TRBJ1-2 | . | TRBD1 | TRBV6-1 | CASSTRDRGTDGYTF | TGTGCCAGCAGTACCCGGGACAGGGGGACTGATGGCTACACCTTC
TRBJ1-2 | . | TRBD1 | TRBV28 | CASSSRLSGGVNYGYTF | TGTGCCAGCAGCAGCCGACTCTCAGGGGGCGTTAACTATGGCTACACCTTC
TRBJ1-2 | . | . | TRBV5-5 | CASSLLRGQPGYTF | TGTGCCAGCAGCTTGCTGCGCGGCCAACCTGGCTACACCTTC
TRBJ1-6 | . | . | TRBV7-9 | CASSQTGVEALHF | TGTGCCAGCAGCCAGACAGGTGTTGAGGCCCTCCACTTT
TRBJ2-3 | . | TRBD2 | TRBV9 | CASSAGTSGGPQYF | TGTGCCAGCAGCGCGGGGACTAGCGGGGGGCCGCAGTATTTT
TRBJ1-1 | . | TRBD1 | TRBV6-5 | CASSYPGQVGTEAFF | TGTGCCAGCAGTTACCCTGGACAGGTGGGCACTGAAGCTTTCTTT
TRBJ1-1 | . | . | TRBV7-6 | CASSAGLRMNTEAFF | TGTGCCAGCAGCGCCGGACTGCGAATGAACACTGAAGCTTTCTTT
TRBJ2-4 | . | TRBD1 | TRBV4-2 | CASSQGDRGRTKNIQYF | TGTGCCAGCAGCCAGGGGGACAGGGGGCGGACAAAAAACATTCAGTACTTC